Presented here are 17 T cell receptor beta chains from one specimen sequenced in a study of blood T cell repertoires in COVID-19. Clones were sequenced by immunoSEQ multiplex PCR, and TCRdb holds only the in-frame ones, with some missing. This table has 40,000 to 55,000 clones, around 79% appearing once. Material: peripheral blood. These receptor sequences come from a human donor in a cohort sampled during active COVID-19.

The chain links TRBV7-8 to TRBJ1-5, with TRBD1 identical over 9 bases. This CDR3 contains 16 residues. V trimming: 5 bases; J trimming: 3 bases; junction bases outside the gene matches: 8. Germline V gives CDR1 SGHVS, CDR2 FQNEAQ. The DNA for the CDR3 is TGTGCCAGCAGCCCATTCGGGACAGGGATCAATCAGCCCCAGCATTTT. Translation gives CASSPFGTGINQPQHF.

In this sample, this clone turned up once. This chain links TRBV24-1 with TRBJ2-2, with 9 nucleotides matching TRBD1. J lost 1 base, V lost 1 base, and 9 bases had no gene match. The CDR3 loop spans 19 amino acids. Germline values: CDR1 KGHDR, CDR2 SFDVKD. The CDR3 DNA sequence: TGTGCCACCAGTGATTTCACCGGGACAGGGATTATGAACACCGGGGAGCTGTTTTTT. Its translation: CATSDFTGTGIMNTGELFF.

This clone has just one count. This chain connects TRBV3-1 (or the pseudogene TRBV3-2) to TRBJ2-1; 7 nucleotides line up with TRBD1. Trimming at V came to 6 bases and at J to 2 bases, leaving 7 bases not matched to a gene. CDR3 length equals 15 residues. The germline gives CDR1 LGHDT, CDR2 YNNKEL (reference sequence). The CDR3 bases are TGTGCCAGCAGTCCCCCCGGACAGGCCTACAATGAGCAGTTCTTC. Translation: CASSPPGQAYNEQFF.

This clone has only one observation. The gene calls are TRBV7-2 and TRBJ2-2, with D perhaps matching TRBD1 (5 bases). The CDR3 extends over 13 amino acids. The V end was cut by 6 bases, the J end by 0 bases, with 5 bases between. Germline V gene data show CDR1 as SGHTA and CDR2 as FQGNSA. DNA for the CDR3: TGTGCCAGCAGGGACACGAACACCGGGGAGCTGTTTTTT. Amino acid sequence: CASRDTNTGELFF.

J is TRBJ2-6 and V is TRBV11-2, with TRBD1 matching 7 bases. Looked up from germline, CDR1 is SGHAT and CDR2 is FQNNGV. With V trimmed by 5 bases and J by 4 bases, 8 bases remained unmatched. The CDR3 is 16 amino acids. CDR3 loop: CASSHLPGQGANVLTF. The CDR3 bases are TGTGCCAGCAGCCATCTCCCGGGACAGGGGGCCAACGTCCTGACTTTC.

The chain carries TRBV11-3 and TRBJ2-2; no clear D gene. Germline CDR1 is SGHNT and CDR2 is YENEEA. There are 12 residues in the CDR3. V was pared by 4 bases and J by 6 bases, with 6 bases between. The CDR3 bases are TGTGCCAGCAGCTCGGTCGCCGGGGAGCTGTTTTTT. It translates to CASSSVAGELFF. Combining the CDR3 with reference TRBV11-3 and TRBJ2-2 gives the whole variable domain EAGVVQSPRYKIIEKKQPVAFWCNPISGHNTLYWYLQNLGQGPELLIRYENEEAVDDSQLPKDRFSAERLKGVDSTLKIQPAELGDSAVYLCASSSVAGELFFGEGSRLTVL.

The chain joins TRBV3-1 (or the pseudogene TRBV3-2) to TRBJ2-5, with TRBD2 matching over 9 bases. V was clipped by 4 bases and J by 10 bases; unmatched bases: 10. Per the germline V gene, CDR1 is LGHDT and CDR2 is YNNKEL (reference sequence). The CDR3 runs to 14 residues. CDR3 sequence: CASSPLWTSVDQYF. CDR3 sequence (DNA): TGTGCCAGCAGCCCCTTGTGGACTAGCGTGGACCAGTACTTC.

The rearrangement links TRBV5-5 to TRBJ2-2; 9 bases align to TRBD2. V trimming: 0 bases; J trimming: 6 bases; junction bases outside the gene matches: 12. The CDR3 consists of 18 residues. Germline CDR1 SGHKS, CDR2 YYEKEE (reference sequence). The chain's CDR3 is CASSLVGVLAGRAGELFF. DNA for the CDR3: TGTGCCAGCAGCTTGGTCGGGGTCCTAGCGGGACGTGCCGGGGAGCTGTTTTTT.

The chain recombines TRBV5-1 with TRBJ1-6; D gene uncertain. Trimming shortened V by 0 bases and J by 5 bases, and 9 bases separated the two germline ends. This CDR3 has 15 amino acids. Per germline, CDR1 SGHRS and CDR2 YFSETQ. CDR3 sequence: CASSLVAGDNSPLHF. DNA for the CDR3: TGCGCCAGCAGCTTGGTTGCAGGTGATAATTCACCCCTCCACTTT. Full variable domain (rest looked up from reference TRBV5-1 and TRBJ1-6): KAGVTQTPRYLIKTRGQQVTLSCSPISGHRSVSWYQQTPGQGLQFLFEYFSETQRNKGNFPGRFSGRQFSNSRSEMNVSTLELGDSALYLCASSLVAGDNSPLHFGNGTRLTVT.

This clone was recorded a few times. The chain joins TRBV5-1 to TRBJ2-7; D call uncertain. Germline CDR1 and CDR2: SGHRS and YFSETQ. V was pared by 4 bases and J by 1 base, with 12 bases between. CDR3 length equals 14 residues. The DNA for the CDR3 is TGCGCCAGCAGCCTCGGGTCTCTTTCCTACGAGCAGTACTTC. Translation gives CASSLGSLSYEQYF.

V and J are TRBV19 and TRBJ2-7; D may be TRBD1 (5 bases). V was pared by 6 bases and J by 0 bases, with 12 bases between. Germline CDR1 is LNHDA and CDR2 is SQIVND (reference sequence). This CDR3 contains 14 residues. CDR3 coding DNA: TGTGCCAGTAGCCTACAGGTGACCTCCTACGAGCAGTACTTC. Protein sequence: CASSLQVTSYEQYF. The complete variable domain, with remaining parts taken from reference TRBV19 and TRBJ2-7, reads DGGITQSPKYLFRKEGQNVTLSCEQNLNHDAMYWYRQDPGQGLRLIYYSQIVNDFQKGDIAEGYSVSREKKESFPLTVTSAQKNPTAFYLCASSLQVTSYEQYFGPGTRLTVT.

The chain joins TRBV27 to TRBJ1-2; the match to TRBD1 covers 9 bases. The germline gives CDR1 MNHEY, CDR2 SMNVEV (reference sequence). This CDR3 is 15 amino acids long. V lost 2 bases to trimming and J lost 4 bases; unmatched junction nucleotides: 5. The CDR3 DNA is TGTGCCAGCAGTTTAGAACAGGGGGCGGGCTATGGCTACACCTTC. Amino acids: CASSLEQGAGYGYTF.

The J gene is TRBJ1-4, the V gene TRBV15; a weak D match, TRBD1 (6 bases). Looked up from germline, CDR1 is LNHNV and CDR2 is YYDKDF (reference sequence). Trimming stripped 5 bases from V and 8 bases from J, with 15 bases between. CDR3 length equals 14 residues. Here the CDR3 reads CATSPRGHREKLFF. CDR3 bases: TGTGCCACCAGCCCCAGGGGACATCGCGAAAAACTGTTTTTT.

This clone was observed a few times. The CDR3 is CASSPGGGRQPQHF. The CDR3 DNA follows: TGTGCCAGCTCACCAGGCGGGGGCCGTCAGCCCCAGCATTTT. This chain connects TRBV18 to TRBJ1-5; tentatively, D is TRBD1 (6 bases). This CDR3 has 14 amino acids. Trimming pared 2 bases from V and 6 bases from J, leaving 11 bases between. Germline CDR1 reads KGHSH; CDR2 reads LQKENI.

The V call is TRBV4-1, the J call TRBJ2-1; 9 nucleotides line up with TRBD1. This CDR3 is 16 amino acids long. Per germline, CDR1 MGHRA and CDR2 YSYEKL. Unmatched junction bases numbered 10, after V lost 5 bases and J lost 5 bases. The CDR3 DNA reads TGCGCCAGCAGCACCACCGGGACAGGGTCCCACAATGAGCAGTTCTTC. Encoded protein: CASSTTGTGSHNEQFF.

The rearrangement uses TRBV14 and TRBJ2-7; 13 bases agree with TRBD2. The CDR3 sequence is 16 residues long. Germline V lookup: CDR1 SGHDN, CDR2 FVKESK. Germline trimming cut 4 bases from V and 3 bases from J; bases unmatched to any gene: 6. The CDR3 reads CASSPGLAGAHYEQYF. DNA of the CDR3: TGTGCCAGCAGCCCCGGACTAGCGGGGGCACACTACGAGCAGTACTTC.

The chain has TRBV5-4 and TRBJ2-3; a possible D gene is TRBD1 (5 bases). Germline V lookup: CDR1 SGHNT, CDR2 YYREEE (reference sequence). The V end lost 3 bases, the J end lost 2 bases, and 10 bases lay between the germline ends. The CDR3 runs to 14 residues. CDR3 coding DNA: TGTGCCAGCAGCTCATCCAGGGTCACAGATACGCAGTATTTT. It yields the protein CASSSSRVTDTQYF.